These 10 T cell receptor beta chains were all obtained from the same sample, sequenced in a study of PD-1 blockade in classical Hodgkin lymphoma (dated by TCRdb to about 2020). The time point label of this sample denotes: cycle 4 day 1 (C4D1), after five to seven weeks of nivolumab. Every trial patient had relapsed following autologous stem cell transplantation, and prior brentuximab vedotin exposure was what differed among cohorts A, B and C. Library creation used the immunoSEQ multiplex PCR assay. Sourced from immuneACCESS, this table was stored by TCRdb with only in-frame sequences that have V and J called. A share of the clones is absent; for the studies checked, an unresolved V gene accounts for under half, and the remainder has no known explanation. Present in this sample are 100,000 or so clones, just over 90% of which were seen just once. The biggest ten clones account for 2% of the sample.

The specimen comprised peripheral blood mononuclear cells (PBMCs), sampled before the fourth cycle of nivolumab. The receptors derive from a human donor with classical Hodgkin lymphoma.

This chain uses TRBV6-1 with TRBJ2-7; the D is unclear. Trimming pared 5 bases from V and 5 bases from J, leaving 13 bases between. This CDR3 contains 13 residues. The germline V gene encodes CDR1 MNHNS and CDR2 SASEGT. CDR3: CASSIRLLDEQYF. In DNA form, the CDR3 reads TGTGCCAGCAGTATACGCCTCCTCGACGAGCAGTACTTC.

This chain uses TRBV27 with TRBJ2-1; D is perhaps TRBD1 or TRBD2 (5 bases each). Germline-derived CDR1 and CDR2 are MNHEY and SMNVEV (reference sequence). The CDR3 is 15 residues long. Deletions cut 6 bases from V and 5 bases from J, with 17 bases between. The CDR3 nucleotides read TGTGCCAGCAGCCGAGGGGCGGGTAGGAACAATGAGCAGTTCTTC. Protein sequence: CASSRGAGRNNEQFF.

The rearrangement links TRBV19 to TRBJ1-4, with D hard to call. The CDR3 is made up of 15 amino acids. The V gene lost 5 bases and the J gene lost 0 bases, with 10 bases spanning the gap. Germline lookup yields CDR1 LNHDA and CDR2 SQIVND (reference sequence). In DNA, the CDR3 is TGTGCCAGTAGTGTGCAGAGTGCAACTAATGAAAAACTGTTTTTT. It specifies CASSVQSATNEKLFF.

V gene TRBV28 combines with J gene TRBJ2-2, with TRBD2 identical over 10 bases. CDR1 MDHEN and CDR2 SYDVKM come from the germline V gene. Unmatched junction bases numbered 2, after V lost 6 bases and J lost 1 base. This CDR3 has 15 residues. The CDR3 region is CASRRTSGNTGELFF. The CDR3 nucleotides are TGTGCCAGCAGGAGGACTAGCGGGAACACCGGGGAGCTGTTTTTT.

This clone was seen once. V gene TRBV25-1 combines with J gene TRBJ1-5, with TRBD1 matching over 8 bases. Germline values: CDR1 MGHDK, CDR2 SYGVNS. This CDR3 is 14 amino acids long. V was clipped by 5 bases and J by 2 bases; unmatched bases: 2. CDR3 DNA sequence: TGTGCCAGCAGTTGGACAGGGCGCAATCAGCCCCAGCATTTT. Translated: CASSWTGRNQPQHF. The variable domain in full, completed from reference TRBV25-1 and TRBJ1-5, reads EADIYQTPRYLVIGTGKKITLECSQTMGHDKMYWYQQDPGMELHLIHYSYGVNSTEKGDLSSESTVSRIRTEHFPLTLESARPSHTSQYLCASSWTGRNQPQHFGDGTRLSIL.

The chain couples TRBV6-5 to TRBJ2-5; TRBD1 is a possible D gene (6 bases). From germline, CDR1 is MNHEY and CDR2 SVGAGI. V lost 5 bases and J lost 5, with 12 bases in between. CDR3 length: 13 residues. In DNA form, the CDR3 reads TGTGCCAGCAGTGTACAGGGTAGGGAGACCCAGTACTTC. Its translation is CASSVQGRETQYF.

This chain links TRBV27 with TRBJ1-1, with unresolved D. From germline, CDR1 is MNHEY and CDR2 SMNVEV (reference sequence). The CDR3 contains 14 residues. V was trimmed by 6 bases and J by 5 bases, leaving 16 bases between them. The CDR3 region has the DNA TGTGCCAGCAGCCGTCGGGCCTCCAGGACTGAAGCTTTCTTT. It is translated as CASSRRASRTEAFF.

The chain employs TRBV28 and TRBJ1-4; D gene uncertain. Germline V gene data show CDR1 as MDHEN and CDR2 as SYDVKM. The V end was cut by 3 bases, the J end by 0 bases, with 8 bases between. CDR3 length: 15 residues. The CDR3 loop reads CASSLQGATNEKLFF. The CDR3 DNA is TGTGCCAGCAGTTTGCAAGGAGCAACTAATGAAAAACTGTTTTTT.

This chain's CDR3 is CASSLAGGEQYF. CDR3 DNA sequence: TGTGCCAGCAGCTTAGCCGGGGGCGAGCAGTACTTC. The chain recombines TRBV7-6 with TRBJ2-7; possibly TRBD2 for D (6 bases). Trimming stripped 0 bases from V and 6 bases from J, with 6 bases between. CDR3 length equals 12 residues. Germline V lookup: CDR1 SGHVS, CDR2 FNYEAQ. Drawing the rest from reference TRBV7-6 and TRBJ2-7, the complete variable domain is GAGVSQSPRYKVTKRGQDVALRCDPISGHVSLYWYRQALGQGPEFLTYFNYEAQQDKSGLPNDRFSAERPEGSISTLTIQRTEQRDSAMYRCASSLAGGEQYFGPGTRLTVT.

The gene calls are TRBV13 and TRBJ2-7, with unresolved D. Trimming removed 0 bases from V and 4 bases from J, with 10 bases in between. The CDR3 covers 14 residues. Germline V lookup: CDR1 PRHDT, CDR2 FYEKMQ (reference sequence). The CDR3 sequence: CASSLGRIGYEQYF. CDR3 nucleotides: TGTGCCAGCAGCTTAGGCCGGATCGGGTACGAGCAGTACTTC.